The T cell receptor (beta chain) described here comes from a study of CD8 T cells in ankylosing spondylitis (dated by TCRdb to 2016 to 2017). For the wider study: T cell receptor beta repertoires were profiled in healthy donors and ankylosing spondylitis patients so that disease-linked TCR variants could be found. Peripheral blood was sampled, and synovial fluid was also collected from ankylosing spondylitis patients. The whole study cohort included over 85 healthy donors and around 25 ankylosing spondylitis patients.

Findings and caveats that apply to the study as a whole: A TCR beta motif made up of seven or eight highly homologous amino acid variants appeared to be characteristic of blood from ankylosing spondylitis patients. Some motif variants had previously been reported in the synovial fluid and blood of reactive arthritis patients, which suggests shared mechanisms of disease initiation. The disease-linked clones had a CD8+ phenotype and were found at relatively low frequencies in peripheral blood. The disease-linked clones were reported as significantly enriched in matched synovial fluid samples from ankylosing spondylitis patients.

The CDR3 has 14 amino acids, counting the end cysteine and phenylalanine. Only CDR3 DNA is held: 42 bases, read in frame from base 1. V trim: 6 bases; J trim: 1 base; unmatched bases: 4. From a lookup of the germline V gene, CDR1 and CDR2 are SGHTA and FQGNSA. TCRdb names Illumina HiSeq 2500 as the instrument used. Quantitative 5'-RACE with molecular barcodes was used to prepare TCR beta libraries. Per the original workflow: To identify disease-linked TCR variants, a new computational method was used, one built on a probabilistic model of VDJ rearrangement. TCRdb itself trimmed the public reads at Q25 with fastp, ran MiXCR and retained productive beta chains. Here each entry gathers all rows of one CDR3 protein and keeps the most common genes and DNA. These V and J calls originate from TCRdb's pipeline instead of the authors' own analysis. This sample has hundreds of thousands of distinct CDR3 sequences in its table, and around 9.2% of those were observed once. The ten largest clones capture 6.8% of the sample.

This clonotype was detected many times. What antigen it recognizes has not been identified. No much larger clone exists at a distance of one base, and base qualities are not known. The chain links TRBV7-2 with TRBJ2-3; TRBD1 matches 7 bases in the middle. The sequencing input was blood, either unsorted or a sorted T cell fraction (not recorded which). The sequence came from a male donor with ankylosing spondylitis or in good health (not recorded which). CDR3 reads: CASRSGGGTDTQYF. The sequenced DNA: TGTGCCAGCAGGTCAGGGGGTGGCACAGATACGCAGTATTTT.